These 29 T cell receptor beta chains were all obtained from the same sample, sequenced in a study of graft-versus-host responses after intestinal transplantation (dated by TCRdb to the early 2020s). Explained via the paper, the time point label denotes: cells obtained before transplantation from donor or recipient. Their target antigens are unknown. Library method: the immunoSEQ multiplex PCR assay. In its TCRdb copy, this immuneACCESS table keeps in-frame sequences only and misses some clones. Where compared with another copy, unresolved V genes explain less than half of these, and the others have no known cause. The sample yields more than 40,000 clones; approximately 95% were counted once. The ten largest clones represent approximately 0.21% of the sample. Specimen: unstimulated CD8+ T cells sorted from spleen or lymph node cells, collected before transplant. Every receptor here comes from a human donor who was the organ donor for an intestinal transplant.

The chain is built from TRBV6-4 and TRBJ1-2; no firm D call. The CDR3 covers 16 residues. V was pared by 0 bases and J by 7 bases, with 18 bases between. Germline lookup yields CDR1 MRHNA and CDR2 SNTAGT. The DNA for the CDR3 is TGTGCCAGCAGTGACTCGAGAGGGTTAGGTGCCGCTGGCTACACCTTC. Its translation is CASSDSRGLGAAGYTF.

This CDR3 reads CASSPGVSYEQYF. As DNA, the CDR3 is TGTGCCAGTAGTCCCGGGGTCTCCTACGAGCAGTACTTC. The rearrangement joins TRBV19 to TRBJ2-7; D possibly corresponds to TRBD2 (5 bases). The CDR3 covers 13 residues. CDR1 is LNHDA, CDR2 SQIVND, per germline (reference sequence). V lost 5 bases and J lost 0, with 8 bases in between.

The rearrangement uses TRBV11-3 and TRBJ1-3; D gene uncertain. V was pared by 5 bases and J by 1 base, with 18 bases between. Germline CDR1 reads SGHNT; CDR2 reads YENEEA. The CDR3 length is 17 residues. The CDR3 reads CASSRDGEGLSGNTIYF. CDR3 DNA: TGTGCCAGCAGCCGAGACGGCGAAGGGCTATCTGGAAACACCATATATTTT. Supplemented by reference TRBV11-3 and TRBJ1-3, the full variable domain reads EAGVVQSPRYKIIEKKQPVAFWCNPISGHNTLYWYLQNLGQGPELLIRYENEEAVDDSQLPKDRFSAERLKGVDSTLKIQPAELGDSAVYLCASSRDGEGLSGNTIYFGEGSWLTVV.

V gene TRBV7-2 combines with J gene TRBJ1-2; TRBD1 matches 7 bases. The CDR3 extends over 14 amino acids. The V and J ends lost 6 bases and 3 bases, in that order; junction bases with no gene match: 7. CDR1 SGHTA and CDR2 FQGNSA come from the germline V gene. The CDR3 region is CASRQTGMDYGYTF. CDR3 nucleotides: TGTGCCAGCAGGCAGACAGGGATGGACTATGGCTACACCTTC. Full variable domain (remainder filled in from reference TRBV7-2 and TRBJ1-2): GAGVSQSPSNKVTEKGKDVELRCDPISGHTALYWYRQSLGQGLEFLIYFQGNSAPDKSGLPSDRFSAERTGGSVSTLTIQRTQQEDSAVYLCASRQTGMDYGYTFGSGTRLTVV.

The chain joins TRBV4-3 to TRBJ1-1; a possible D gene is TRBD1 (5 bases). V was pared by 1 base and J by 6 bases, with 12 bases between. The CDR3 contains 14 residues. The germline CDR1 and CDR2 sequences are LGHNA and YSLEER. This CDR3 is CASSQGGTNAEAFF. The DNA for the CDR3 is TGCGCCAGCAGCCAAGGTGGGACTAATGCTGAAGCTTTCTTT.

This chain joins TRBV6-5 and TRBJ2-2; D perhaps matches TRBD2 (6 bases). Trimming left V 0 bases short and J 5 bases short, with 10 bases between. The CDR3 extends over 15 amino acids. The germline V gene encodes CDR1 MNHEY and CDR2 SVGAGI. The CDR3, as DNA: TGTGCCAGCAGTTACTCCTTGGGGGGAACCGGGGAGCTGTTTTTT. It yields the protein CASSYSLGGTGELFF.

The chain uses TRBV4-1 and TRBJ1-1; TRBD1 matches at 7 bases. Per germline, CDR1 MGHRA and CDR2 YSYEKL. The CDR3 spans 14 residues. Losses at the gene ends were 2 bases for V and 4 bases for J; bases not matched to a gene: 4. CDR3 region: CASSQRSGGTEAFF. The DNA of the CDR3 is TGCGCCAGCAGCCAACGTTCAGGGGGCACTGAAGCTTTCTTT.

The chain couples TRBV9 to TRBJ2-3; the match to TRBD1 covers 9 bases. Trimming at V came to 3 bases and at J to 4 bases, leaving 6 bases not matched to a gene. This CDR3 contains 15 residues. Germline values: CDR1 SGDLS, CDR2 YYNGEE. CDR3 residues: CASSADRGVADTQYF. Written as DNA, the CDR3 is TGTGCCAGCAGCGCGGACAGGGGAGTGGCAGATACGCAGTATTTT.

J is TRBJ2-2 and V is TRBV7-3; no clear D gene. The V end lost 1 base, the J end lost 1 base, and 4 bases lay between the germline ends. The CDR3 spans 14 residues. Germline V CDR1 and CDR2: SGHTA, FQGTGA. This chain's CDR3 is CASSLKGNTGELFF. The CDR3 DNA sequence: TGTGCCAGCAGCTTAAAAGGGAACACCGGGGAGCTGTTTTTT.

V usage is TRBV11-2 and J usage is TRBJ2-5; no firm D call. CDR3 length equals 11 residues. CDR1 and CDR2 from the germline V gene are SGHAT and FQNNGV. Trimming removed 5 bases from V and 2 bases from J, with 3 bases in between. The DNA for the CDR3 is TGTGCCAGCAGCCTTCAAGAGACCCAGTACTTC. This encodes CASSLQETQYF.

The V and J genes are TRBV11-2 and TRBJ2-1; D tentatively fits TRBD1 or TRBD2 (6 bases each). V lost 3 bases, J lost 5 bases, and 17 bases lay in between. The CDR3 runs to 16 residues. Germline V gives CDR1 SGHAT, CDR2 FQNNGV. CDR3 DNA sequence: TGTGCCAGCAGCTTTGTGGTTGGGGGGCCAGACAATGAGCAGTTCTTC. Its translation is CASSFVVGGPDNEQFF.

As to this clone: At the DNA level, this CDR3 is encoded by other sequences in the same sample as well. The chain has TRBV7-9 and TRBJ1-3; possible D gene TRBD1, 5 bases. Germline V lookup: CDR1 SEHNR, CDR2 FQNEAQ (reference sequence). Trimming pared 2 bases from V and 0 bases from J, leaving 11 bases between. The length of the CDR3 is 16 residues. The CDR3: CASSLKSGGSGNTIYF. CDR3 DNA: TGTGCCAGCAGCTTAAAAAGCGGGGGCTCTGGAAACACCATATATTTT.

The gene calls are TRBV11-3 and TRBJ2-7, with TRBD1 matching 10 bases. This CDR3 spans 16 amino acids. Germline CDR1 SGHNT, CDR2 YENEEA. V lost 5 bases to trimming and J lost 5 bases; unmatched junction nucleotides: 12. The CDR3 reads CASSPGQGLEFDEQYF. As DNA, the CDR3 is TGTGCCAGCAGCCCGGGACAGGGGCTCGAATTCGACGAGCAGTACTTC.

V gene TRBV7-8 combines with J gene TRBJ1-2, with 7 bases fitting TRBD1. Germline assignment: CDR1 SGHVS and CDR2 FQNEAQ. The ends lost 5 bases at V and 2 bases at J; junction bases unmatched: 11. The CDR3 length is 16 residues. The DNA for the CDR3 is TGTGCCAGCAGCCGACCCCGGACAGGCCCCAACTATGGCTACACCTTC. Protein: CASSRPRTGPNYGYTF.

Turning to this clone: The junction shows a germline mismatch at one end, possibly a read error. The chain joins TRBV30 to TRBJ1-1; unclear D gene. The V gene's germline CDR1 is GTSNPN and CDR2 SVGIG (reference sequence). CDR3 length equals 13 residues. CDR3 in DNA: TGTGCCCGGAGCCCCCCGAGAGACACTGAAGCTTTCTTT. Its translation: CARSPPRDTEAFF.

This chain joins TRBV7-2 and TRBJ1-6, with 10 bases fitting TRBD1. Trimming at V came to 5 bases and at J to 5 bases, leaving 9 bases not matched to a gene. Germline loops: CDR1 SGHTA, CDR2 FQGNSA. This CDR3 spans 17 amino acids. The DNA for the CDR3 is TGTGCCAGCAGCCTATGGACAGGGGGTCCGGATAATTCACCCCTCCACTTT. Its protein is CASSLWTGGPDNSPLHF.

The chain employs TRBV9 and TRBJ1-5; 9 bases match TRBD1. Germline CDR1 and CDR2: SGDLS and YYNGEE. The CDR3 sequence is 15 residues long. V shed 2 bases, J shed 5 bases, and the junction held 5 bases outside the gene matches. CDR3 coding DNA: TGTGCCAGCAGCGTGGGACAGGGCCCCCATCAGCCCCAGCATTTT. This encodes CASSVGQGPHQPQHF.

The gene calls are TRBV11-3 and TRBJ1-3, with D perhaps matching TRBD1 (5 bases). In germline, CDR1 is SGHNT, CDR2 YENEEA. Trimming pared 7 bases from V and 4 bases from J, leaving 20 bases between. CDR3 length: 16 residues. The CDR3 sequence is CASTPGTEGLGNTIYF. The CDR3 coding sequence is TGTGCCAGCACCCCAGGGACCGAGGGCCTCGGAAACACCATATATTTT.

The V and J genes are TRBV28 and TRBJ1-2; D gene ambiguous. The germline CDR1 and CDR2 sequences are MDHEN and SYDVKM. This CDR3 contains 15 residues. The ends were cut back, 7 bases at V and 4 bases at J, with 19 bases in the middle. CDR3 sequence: CASIPRPNLLYGYTF. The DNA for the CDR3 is TGTGCCAGCATTCCCAGGCCCAATCTTCTCTATGGCTACACCTTC.

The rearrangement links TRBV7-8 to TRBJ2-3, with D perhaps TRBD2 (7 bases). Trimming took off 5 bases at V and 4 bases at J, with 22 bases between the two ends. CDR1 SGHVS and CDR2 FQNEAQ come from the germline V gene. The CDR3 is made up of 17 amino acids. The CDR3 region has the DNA TGTGCCAGCAGCCCCCCTCTGGGGGGGCCTCTTCCAGATACGCAGTATTTT. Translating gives CASSPPLGGPLPDTQYF.

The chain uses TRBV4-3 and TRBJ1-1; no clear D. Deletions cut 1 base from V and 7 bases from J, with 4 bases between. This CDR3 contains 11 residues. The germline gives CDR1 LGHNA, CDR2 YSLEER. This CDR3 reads CASSQGREAFF. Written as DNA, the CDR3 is TGCGCCAGCAGCCAAGGCCGTGAAGCTTTCTTT.

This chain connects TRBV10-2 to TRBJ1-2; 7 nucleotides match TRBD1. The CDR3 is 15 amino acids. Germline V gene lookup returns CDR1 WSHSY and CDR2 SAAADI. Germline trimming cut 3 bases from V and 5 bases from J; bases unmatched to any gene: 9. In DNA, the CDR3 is TGCGCCAGCAGTGATTACAGGGGCGTCTGGTATGGCTACACCTTC. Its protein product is CASSDYRGVWYGYTF.

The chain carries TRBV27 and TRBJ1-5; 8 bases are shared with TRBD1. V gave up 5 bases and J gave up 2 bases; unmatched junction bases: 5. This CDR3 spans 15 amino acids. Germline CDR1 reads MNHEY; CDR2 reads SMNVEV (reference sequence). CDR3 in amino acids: CASSDRGAGNQPQHF. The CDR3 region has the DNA TGTGCCAGCAGTGACAGGGGAGCGGGCAATCAGCCCCAGCATTTT.

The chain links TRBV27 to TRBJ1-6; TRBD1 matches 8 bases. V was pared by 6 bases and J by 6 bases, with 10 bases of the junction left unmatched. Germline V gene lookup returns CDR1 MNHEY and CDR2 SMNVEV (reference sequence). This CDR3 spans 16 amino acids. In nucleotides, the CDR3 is TGTGCCAGCAGATTGGGGACAGGATCGAGTAATTCACCCCTCCACTTT. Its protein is CASRLGTGSSNSPLHF.

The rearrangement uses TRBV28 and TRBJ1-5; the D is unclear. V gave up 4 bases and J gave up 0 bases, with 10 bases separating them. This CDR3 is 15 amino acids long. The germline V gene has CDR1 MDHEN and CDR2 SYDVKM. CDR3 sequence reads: CASSSRLYSNQPQHF. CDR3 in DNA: TGTGCCAGCAGTTCAAGGCTGTATAGCAATCAGCCCCAGCATTTT.

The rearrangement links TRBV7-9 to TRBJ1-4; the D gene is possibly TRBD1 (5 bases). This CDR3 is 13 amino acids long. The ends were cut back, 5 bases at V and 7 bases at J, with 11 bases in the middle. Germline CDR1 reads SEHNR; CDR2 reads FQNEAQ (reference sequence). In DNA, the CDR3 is TGTGCCAGCAGCCCCGGAAGGGGTGAAAAACTGTTTTTT. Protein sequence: CASSPGRGEKLFF.

This chain's CDR3 is CASRLTLTNTGELFF. CDR3 sequence (DNA): TGTGCCAGCAGATTGACACTAACGAACACCGGGGAGCTGTTTTTT. J is TRBJ2-2 and V is TRBV28; no reliable D call. This CDR3 has 15 residues. V was cut by 6 bases and J by 0 bases, with 11 bases left in between. The germline CDR1 and CDR2 sequences are MDHEN and SYDVKM.

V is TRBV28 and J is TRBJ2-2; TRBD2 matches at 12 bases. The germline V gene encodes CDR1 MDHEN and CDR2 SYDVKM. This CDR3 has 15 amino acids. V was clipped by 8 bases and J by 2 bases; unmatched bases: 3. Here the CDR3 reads CASLGLAGNTGELFF. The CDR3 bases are TGTGCCAGCCTCGGACTAGCGGGAAACACCGGGGAGCTGTTTTTT.

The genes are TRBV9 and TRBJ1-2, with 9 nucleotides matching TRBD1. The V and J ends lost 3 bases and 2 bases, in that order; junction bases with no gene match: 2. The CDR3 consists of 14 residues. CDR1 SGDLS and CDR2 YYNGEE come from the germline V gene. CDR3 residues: CASSDGTGNYGYTF. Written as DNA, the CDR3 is TGTGCCAGCAGCGATGGGACAGGGAACTATGGCTACACCTTC.